This TCR beta chain was captured in a study of response to subunit inactivated influenza vaccine. This clonotype has only a few counts. What it binds is unknown. TCRdb used MiXCR to reprocess the RT-PCR reads, holding one entry per CDR3 protein. The sample has 450,000 to 700,000 distinct CDR3 sequences; 14% are singletons. Study results and limitations: Authors suggested few new T cells are recruited by each seasonal influenza vaccination.

The starting material was PBMCs from blood, obtained 11 to 12 days after vaccination. The receptor comes from a man aged 50 to 60 who received an inactivated influenza vaccine.

The CDR3 DNA reads as TGCAGTGCTAGACCCGGGTTCCGGGACGCAGATACGCAGTATTTT. It encodes CSARPGFRDADTQYF. The chain has TRBV20-1 and TRBJ2-3; D is possibly TRBD1 or TRBD2 (5 bases each). CDR3 length: 15 residues. Per the germline V gene, CDR1 is DFQATT and CDR2 is SNEGSKA (reference sequence). V lost 2 bases, J lost 4 bases, and 16 bases lay in between.